Listed here are 13 T cell receptor beta chains from one sample, sequenced in a study of blood T cell repertoires in COVID-19 (TCRdb year 2020). The library was made by the immunoSEQ multiplex PCR assay. TCRdb took over this immuneACCESS table, retaining in-frame rearrangements with V and J assigned. Such tables are incomplete; in checked studies, under half of the missing clones stem from an unresolved V gene, and the remainder is unexplained. This sample has about 240,000 clones in its table, and about 90% of those were observed once. The top ten clones comprise 3.3% of the sample. Sequenced input: PBMCs or T cells enriched from blood (not recorded which). The receptors were gathered from a woman between 40 and 50 years old with acute COVID-19.

The chain joins TRBV7-2 to TRBJ2-1; 9 bases align to TRBD2. Trimming took 6 bases from V and 9 from J; bases not matched to a gene: 12. Per germline, CDR1 SGHTA and CDR2 FQGNSA. This CDR3 contains 15 residues. CDR3 sequence reads: CASRQWASGNPEQFF. Here the CDR3 DNA reads TGTGCCAGCAGACAATGGGCTAGCGGGAACCCTGAGCAGTTCTTC.

The rearrangement uses TRBV11-3 and TRBJ2-3; 8 bases map to TRBD1. This CDR3 region has 15 residues. In germline, CDR1 is SGHNT, CDR2 YENEEA. V shed 5 bases, J shed 2 bases, and the junction held 6 bases outside the gene matches. The CDR3 nucleotides are TGTGCCAGCAGCCGCCGACAGGGGATCACAGATACGCAGTATTTT. As protein: CASSRRQGITDTQYF.

The gene calls are TRBV27 and TRBJ2-7; 7 bases are shared with TRBD1. The CDR3 is 14 residues long. V lost 5 bases, J lost 1 base, and 5 bases stayed unmatched. Germline V CDR1 and CDR2: MNHEY, SMNVEV (reference sequence). CDR3 sequence: CASSPGQVSYEQYF. The CDR3 DNA reads TGTGCCAGCAGTCCAGGACAGGTTTCCTACGAGCAGTACTTC.

J is TRBJ1-6 and V is TRBV7-2; D uncertain. Trimming removed 1 base from V and 4 bases from J, with 5 bases in between. Germline-derived CDR1 and CDR2 are SGHTA and FQGNSA. The CDR3 is 14 amino acids. This CDR3 is CASSLDGYNSPLHF. The CDR3 DNA sequence: TGTGCCAGCAGCTTAGACGGTTATAATTCACCCCTCCACTTT.

The chain uses TRBV9 and TRBJ1-5; D ambiguous. CDR3 length: 14 amino acids. Germline V lookup: CDR1 SGDLS, CDR2 YYNGEE. Trimming left V 1 base short and J 1 base short, with 6 bases between. CDR3 in amino acids: CASSVSGSNQPQHF. CDR3 DNA sequence: TGTGCCAGCAGCGTATCGGGAAGCAATCAGCCCCAGCATTTT. Full variable domain (rest looked up from reference TRBV9 and TRBJ1-5): DSGVTQTPKHLITATGQRVTLRCSPRSGDLSVYWYQQSLDQGLQFLIQYYNGEERAKGNILERFSAQQFPDLHSELNLSSLELGDSALYFCASSVSGSNQPQHFGDGTRLSIL.

As regards this clone: Other DNA sequences of this sample code for an identical CDR3. This chain connects TRBV5-1 to TRBJ2-3; 9 bases are a match to TRBD2. Germline V lookup: CDR1 SGHRS, CDR2 YFSETQ. Trimming at V came to 0 bases and at J to 4 bases, leaving 3 bases not matched to a gene. The CDR3 is 15 amino acids. The CDR3 reads CASSLEVAGADTQYF. The CDR3 coding sequence is TGCGCCAGCAGCTTGGAAGTAGCGGGAGCAGATACGCAGTATTTT. Full variable domain (rest looked up from reference TRBV5-1 and TRBJ2-3): KAGVTQTPRYLIKTRGQQVTLSCSPISGHRSVSWYQQTPGQGLQFLFEYFSETQRNKGNFPGRFSGRQFSNSRSEMNVSTLELGDSALYLCASSLEVAGADTQYFGPGTRLTVL.

J is TRBJ2-2 and V is TRBV19; 8 nucleotides align to TRBD1. The J segment lost 3 bases and the V segment lost 5 bases, leaving 5 bases of the junction unmatched. CDR1 LNHDA and CDR2 SQIVND come from the germline V gene (reference sequence). The CDR3 contains 15 residues. As DNA, the CDR3 is TGTGCCAGTAGTTTTGGACAGGGATACACCGGGGAGCTGTTTTTT. Protein sequence: CASSFGQGYTGELFF.

This chain links TRBV7-9 with TRBJ1-1, with 12 bases matching TRBD1. The CDR3 length is 16 residues. Germline CDR1 is SEHNR and CDR2 is FQNEAQ (reference sequence). The trim removed 5 bases at V and 4 bases at J, leaving 8 bases unmatched. CDR3 DNA sequence: TGTGCCAGCAGCGCTACCGGGACAGGGGGCTCCACTGAAGCTTTCTTT. It translates to CASSATGTGGSTEAFF.

The gene calls are TRBV19 and TRBJ1-1, with TRBD1 as a possible D gene (5 bases). The germline V gene has CDR1 LNHDA and CDR2 SQIVND (reference sequence). The CDR3 length is 15 residues. V lost 6 bases to trimming and J lost 6 bases, with 20 bases between them. The CDR3 reads CASSLWGGFVAEAFF. In DNA form, the CDR3 reads TGTGCCAGTAGCCTCTGGGGGGGTTTCGTCGCTGAAGCTTTCTTT.

This chain connects TRBV18 to TRBJ2-5; D is undetermined. The length of the CDR3 is 14 residues. Germline V lookup: CDR1 KGHSH, CDR2 LQKENI. The V end was cut by 3 bases, the J end by 2 bases, with 10 bases between. The DNA for the CDR3 is TGTGCCAGCTCACCGCAAACATTACAAGAGACCCAGTACTTC. This sequence encodes CASSPQTLQETQYF.

The V and J genes are TRBV5-4 and TRBJ2-7, with 12 nucleotides matching TRBD2. CDR1 SGHNT and CDR2 YYREEE come from the germline V gene (reference sequence). CDR3 size: 15 residues. V was pared by 4 bases and J by 5 bases, with 7 bases of the junction left unmatched. The CDR3 DNA follows: TGTGCCAGCAGCCCACGGACTAGCGGGACCAACGAGCAGTACTTC. Residues: CASSPRTSGTNEQYF.

Here the CDR3 reads CASSTTDGFYNEQFF. DNA of the CDR3: TGTGCCAGCAGCACTACCGACGGATTCTACAATGAGCAGTTCTTC. The rearrangement uses TRBV28 and TRBJ2-1, with D uncertain. CDR1 and CDR2 (germline): MDHEN, SYDVKM. V was pared by 6 bases and J by 3 bases, with 15 bases between. The CDR3 length is 15 residues.

The chain couples TRBV9 to TRBJ2-5; the match to TRBD2 covers 7 bases. The CDR3 runs to 15 residues. V shed 0 bases, J shed 2 bases, and the junction held 4 bases outside the gene matches. The V gene's germline CDR1 is SGDLS and CDR2 YYNGEE. CDR3 amino acids: CASSVAAGEQETQYF. DNA of the CDR3: TGTGCCAGCAGCGTAGCGGCGGGAGAGCAAGAGACCCAGTACTTC.